Sequencing of this T cell receptor (beta chain) was carried out in a study of blood T cells in healthy people across ages. With 1 base clipped from V and 3 bases from J, the junction kept 6 bases outside the gene matches. From germline, CDR1 is LGHNA and CDR2 YNFKEQ. The CDR3 consists of 16 residues. A second roughly 6 to 11 cycle PCR used barcoded and J-beta primers. Each cDNA was tagged by a template-switch adaptor containing 12 random nucleotides. TCRdb ran MiXCR on the 5' RACE reads and lists one entry per CDR3 protein. The data show about a million distinct CDR3 sequences, 51% seen once. This clonotype came up a few times.

The chain joins TRBV4-2 to TRBJ2-5, with 9 bases identical to TRBD2. The TCR was taken from a woman in her sixties or seventies in good health. The specimen sequenced was blood. CDR3 coding DNA: TGTGCCAGCAGCCAAGTCGTAGCGGGAGAGGAAGAGACCCAGTACTTC. Protein product: CASSQVVAGEEETQYF.